The source of this T cell receptor (beta chain) is a study of blood T cell repertoires in COVID-19. Study information: Collection of acute and convalescent COVID-19 samples took place in the United States, Italy and Spain. The analysed material was cDNA or gDNA that came from T cells, B-cell-depleted T cells, or PBMCs.

Per the original methods: Using reference gene primer amplification, nucleated cell counts were estimated. Sequencing was performed with immunoSEQ multiplex PCR; in TCRdb, only in-frame clones are kept and a portion is missing. Clonal size and the V and J genes are those of that table, whereas D and trimming came from the DNA. The table records approximately 110,000 clones, around 86% of them present only once. The CDR3 loop spans 14 amino acids. V was clipped by 4 bases and J by 8 bases, with 16 bases between them. CDR1 and CDR2 from the germline V gene are SGHRS and YFSETQ. This sequence joins TRBV5-1 and TRBJ1-3; D is perhaps TRBD1 (5 bases). Sequenced material: peripheral blood. The TCR comes from a man in his forties or fifties with acute or convalescent COVID-19. In DNA, the CDR3 is TGCGCCAGCAGCCTAGGACATCCTGCGGACACCATATATTTT. Protein: CASSLGHPADTIYF.